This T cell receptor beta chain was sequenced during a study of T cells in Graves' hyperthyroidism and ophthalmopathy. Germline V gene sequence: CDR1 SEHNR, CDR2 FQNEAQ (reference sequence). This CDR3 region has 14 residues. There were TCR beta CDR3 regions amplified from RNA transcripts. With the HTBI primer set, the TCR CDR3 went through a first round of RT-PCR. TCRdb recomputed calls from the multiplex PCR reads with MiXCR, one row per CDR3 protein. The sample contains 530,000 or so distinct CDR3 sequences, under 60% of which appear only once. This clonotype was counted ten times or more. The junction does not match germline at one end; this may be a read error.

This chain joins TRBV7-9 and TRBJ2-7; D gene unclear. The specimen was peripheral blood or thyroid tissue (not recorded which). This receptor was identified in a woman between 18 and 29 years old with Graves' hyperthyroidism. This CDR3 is CASSSDRSNYEQCF. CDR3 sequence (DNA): TGTGCCAGCAGCTCCGACCGTAGCAACTACGAGCAGTGCTTC.